The T cell receptor (beta chain) described here comes from a study of beta chain features in type 1 diabetes. Study observations and caveats: Moderate but significant shortening of TCRB CDR3s was recorded in all four CD4+ subsets from Type 1 diabetes patients.

A heparinised blood draw that averaged roughly 110 mL was obtained once from each donor. By way of CD45RO/CCR7/CD25/CD127/CD95/CD27, the CD4+ regulatory, stem cell-like memory, central memory and naive cells were sorted. This CDR3 is built from 14 residues. Trimming removed 4 bases from V and 0 bases from J; junction bases left unmatched: 2. The germline V gene has CDR1 SGHVS and CDR2 FNYEAQ. The isolated RNA, all of it, was reverse transcribed, so expressed TCRB transcripts were what got sequenced. The table came from immunoSEQ multiplex PCR; TCRdb's copy has only in-frame clones and leaves some out. The data hold fewer than 650,000 clones, with 15% to 17% observed a single time. In regard to this clone: Its antigen is not known.

Sequences were obtained from naive CD4+ T cells from blood. The genes are TRBV7-6 and TRBJ1-2; 7 bases fit TRBD1. The sequence came from a man younger than 35 in good health. DNA for the CDR3: TGTGCCAGCAGCTCGACAGGGACTAACTATGGCTACACCTTC. Encoded protein: CASSSTGTNYGYTF.